These T cell receptor beta chains were read from a single sample in a study of T cell responses to AZD1222 COVID-19 vaccine. This table comes from immunoSEQ multiplex PCR, and its TCRdb copy is limited to in-frame clones, with some not included. Here the sample spans about 92,000 clones, 90% being singletons. The sequencing used peripheral blood, collected on day 0 of AZD1222 vaccination. The receptors shown here come from an adult in good health. CDR3s leave out the opening cysteine and the closing phenylalanine or tryptophan. Clone sizes are given selectively: once, few, many, or a class where the clone is expanded.

v_gene	abundance	CDR3aa
TRBV28	.	ASSPPTGAYEQY
TRBV19	.	ASRNGVNSPLH
TRBV5-4	.	ASSLGRLETQY
TRBV29-1	.	SVAGSPSNNEQF
TRBV29-1	.	SVEAGAQETQY
TRBV7-9	once	ASSWTSGTDTQY
TRBV7-9	.	ASSFRDSGGYT
TRBV7-3	.	ASSIGQASRGTEAF
TRBV28	.	ASGLAGERGLAKNIQY
TRBV6-2/TRBV6-3	.	ASSQDYFDEQY
TRBV19	.	ASSARDIQEKLF
TRBV12-3/TRBV12-4	.	ASRPDRAYEQY
TRBV6-4	.	ASSHTTGLAGGGEQF
TRBV19	.	ASMTSLPYGYT
TRBV24-1	.	ATSVQGGTGELF
TRBV29-1	.	SVGPGSGNTIY
TRBV9	.	ASSVGQGGTGELF
TRBV7-9	.	ASGQGGGEQY
TRBV9	.	ASSAGGYEQY
TRBV11-3	.	ASSLRGPSYNEQF
TRBV7-9	.	ASSRRVTSTDTQY
TRBV7-2	.	ASAPSDGAYEQY
TRBV6-5	.	ASNTQGLVNSPLH
TRBV5-4	.	ASRDSGRSGNEQF
TRBV2	.	ASSVRTGLTEAF
TRBV7-3	.	ASSLASLDTQY